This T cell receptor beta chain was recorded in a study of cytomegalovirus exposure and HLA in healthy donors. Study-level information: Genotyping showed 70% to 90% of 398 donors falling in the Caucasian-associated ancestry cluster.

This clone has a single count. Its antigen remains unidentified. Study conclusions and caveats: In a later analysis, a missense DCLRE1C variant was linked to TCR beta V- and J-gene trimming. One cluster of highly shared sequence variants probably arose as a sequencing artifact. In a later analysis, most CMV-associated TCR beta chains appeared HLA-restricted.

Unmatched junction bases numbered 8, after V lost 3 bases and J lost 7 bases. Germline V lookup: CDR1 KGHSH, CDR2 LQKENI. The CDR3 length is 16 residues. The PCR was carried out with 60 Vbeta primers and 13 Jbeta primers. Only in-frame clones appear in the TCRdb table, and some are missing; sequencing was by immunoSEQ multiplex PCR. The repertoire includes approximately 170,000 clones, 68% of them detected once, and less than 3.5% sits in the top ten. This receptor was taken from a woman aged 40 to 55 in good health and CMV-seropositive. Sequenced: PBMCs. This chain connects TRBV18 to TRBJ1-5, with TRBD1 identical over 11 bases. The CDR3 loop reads CASSPGTGGEWQPQHF. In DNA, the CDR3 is TGTGCCAGCTCACCGGGGACAGGGGGAGAGTGGCAGCCCCAGCATTTT.